This T cell receptor beta chain emerged from a study of Ad26.COV2.S vaccination and SARS-CoV-2 variants. Study-level background: Donor had been placed in the Ad26.COV2.S arm of the COV1001 trial. Notes on the study in general: Comparable non-spike TCR breadth was observed in vaccine and placebo recipients.

Notes on this clone: The antigen is unknown.

TCRdb's table, derived via immunoSEQ multiplex PCR, lists solely in-frame clones and lacks some. The table has roughly 300,000 clones, 86% seen once. Treatment reported: over 15 received Ad26.COV2.S at low or high dose, single or two shots; about 5 received placebo; per-sample allocation not given. Specimens were obtained on day 63 following the first vaccine or placebo injection. Participants' vaccine, an Ad26 vector, delivered Wuhan-strain SARS-CoV-2 spike. The clonotype comes from a person aged 18 to 65 who received the Ad26.COV2.S COVID-19 vaccine or a placebo. This material consisted of peripheral blood, taken in a trial of Ad26.COV2.S vaccine versus placebo.

CDR3: CASSKWGLRAYEQYF. The CDR3 bases are TGTGCCAGCAGCAAGTGGGGCCTCCGGGCCTACGAGCAGTACTTC. The chain employs TRBV21-1 and TRBJ2-7; the D call TRBD1 from the table was never checked on the DNA. TRBV21-1 counts as a pseudogene. The CDR3 is 15 residues long.